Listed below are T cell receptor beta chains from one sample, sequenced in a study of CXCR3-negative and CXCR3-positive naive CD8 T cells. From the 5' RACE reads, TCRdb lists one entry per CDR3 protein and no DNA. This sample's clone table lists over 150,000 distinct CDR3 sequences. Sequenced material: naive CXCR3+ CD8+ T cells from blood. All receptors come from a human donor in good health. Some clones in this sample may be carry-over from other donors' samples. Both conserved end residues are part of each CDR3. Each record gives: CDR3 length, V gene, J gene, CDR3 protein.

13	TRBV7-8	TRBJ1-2	CASSFVSNYGYTF
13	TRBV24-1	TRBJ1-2	CATSDGNPDGYTF
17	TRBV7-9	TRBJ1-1	CASSPQPGQYMNTEAFF
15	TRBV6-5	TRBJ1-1	CASSWGTGGGTEAFF
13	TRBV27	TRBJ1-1	CASSSQGRTEAFF
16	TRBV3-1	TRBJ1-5	CASSQEADNSNQPQHF
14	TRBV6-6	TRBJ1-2	CASTSQGGSYGYTF
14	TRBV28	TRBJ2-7	CASSPSGRNHEQYF
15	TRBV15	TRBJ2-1	CATSKAGAGYNEQFF
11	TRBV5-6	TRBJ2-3	CASRLSDTQYF
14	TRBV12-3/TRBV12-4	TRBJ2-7	CASTEPGQVYEQYF
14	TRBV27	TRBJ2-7	CASSPITGFYEQYF
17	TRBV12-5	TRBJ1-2	CASDGNRGRFPYYGYTF
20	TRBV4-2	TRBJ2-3	CASSPGTSGRAVLGTDTQYF
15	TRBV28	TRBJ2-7	CASSFLAGESDEQYF
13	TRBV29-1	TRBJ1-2	CSVDAQGNYGYTF
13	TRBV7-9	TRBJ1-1	CASSFAPGTEAFF
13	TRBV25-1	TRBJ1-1	CASATGTLTEAFF
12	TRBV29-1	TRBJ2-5	CSVRDIAETQYF
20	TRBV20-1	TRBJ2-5	CSARESLTARDLWGTETQYF
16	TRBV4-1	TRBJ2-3	CASSHRLAGAADAQYF
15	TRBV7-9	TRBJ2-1	CASSLSRAPYNEQFF
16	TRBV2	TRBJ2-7	CASSEGEREGLREQYF
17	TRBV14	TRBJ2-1	CASSQDQAAVGENEQFF
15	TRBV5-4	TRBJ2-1	CASSLEQGSYNEQFF
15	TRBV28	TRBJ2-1	CASSPRLGRNNEQFF
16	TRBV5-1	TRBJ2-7	CASDRLLQSLSYEQYF
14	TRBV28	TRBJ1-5	CASSFKYSNQPQHF
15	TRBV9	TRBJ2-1	CASSPRLAGYNEQFF
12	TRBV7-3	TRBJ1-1	CASRAANTEAFF
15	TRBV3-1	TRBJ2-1	CASSRSSGRGNEQFF
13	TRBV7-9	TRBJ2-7	CASSLATAYEQYF
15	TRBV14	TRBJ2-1	CASSPRDRTYNEQFF
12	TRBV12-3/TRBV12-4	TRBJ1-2	CASTQGAYGYTF
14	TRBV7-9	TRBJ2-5	CASSLDAGRETQYF
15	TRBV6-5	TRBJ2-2	CASSYSSGNTGELFF
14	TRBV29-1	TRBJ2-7	CSALRTSGTWEQYF
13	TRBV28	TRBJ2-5	CASSLLVQETQYF
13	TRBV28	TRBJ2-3	CASSLTLRNTQYF
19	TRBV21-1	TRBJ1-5	CASSKALGPSNYSNQPQHF
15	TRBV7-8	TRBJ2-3	CASSPRDRYPDTQYF
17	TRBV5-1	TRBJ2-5	CASSLDPSGGLEETQYF
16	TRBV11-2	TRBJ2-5	CASSLGLAGNQETQYF
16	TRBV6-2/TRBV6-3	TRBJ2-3	CASSYSDGGATDTQYF
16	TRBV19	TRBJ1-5	CASSISGSWGNQPQHF
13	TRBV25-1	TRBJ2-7	CASGSDTTYEQYF
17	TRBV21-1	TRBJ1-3	CASSKVAKPNSGNTIYF
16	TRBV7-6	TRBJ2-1	CASSTPLGTPDNEQFF
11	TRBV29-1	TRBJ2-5	CSDSGEETQYF
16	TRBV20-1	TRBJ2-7	CSARPRLPGRSYEQYF
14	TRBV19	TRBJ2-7	CASSIGVRSHEQYF
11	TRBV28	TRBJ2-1	CASSPFNEQFF
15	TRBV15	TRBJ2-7	CATSRGGGQGSEQYF